The 14 T cell receptor beta chains given below trace back to one sample, sequenced in a study of T cells after yellow fever vaccination. TCRdb processed the 5' RACE reads anew with MiXCR; each CDR3 protein has one entry. Among 150,000 to 200,000 distinct CDR3 sequences listed, roughly 9% were seen once. The sequences come from CD8+ T cells sorted from PBMCs, collected 45 days after the yellow fever booster vaccination. These receptors originate from a young man who received the YFV17D yellow fever vaccine.

Ten or more counts support this clonotype. The rearrangement uses TRBV7-9 and TRBJ2-2; the D call may be TRBD1 or TRBD2 (5 bases each). Trimming removed 3 bases from V and 3 bases from J, with 11 bases in between. CDR3 length equals 15 residues. CDR1 and CDR2 (germline): SEHNR, FQNEAQ (reference sequence). CDR3 residues: CASSFRGSDTGELFF. The CDR3 nucleotides read TGTGCCAGCAGCTTTCGGGGCTCGGACACCGGGGAGCTGTTTTTT.

This clonotype has just a few counts. This rearrangement joins TRBV27 to TRBJ2-2; D is uncertain. This CDR3 is 13 amino acids long. Germline V gene sequence: CDR1 MNHEY, CDR2 SMNVEV (reference sequence). V was trimmed by 3 bases and J by 5 bases, leaving 7 bases between them. The CDR3 region has the DNA TGTGCCAGCAGTTTGTCTCGGACCGGGGAGCTGTTTTTT. It translates to CASSLSRTGELFF.

This clonotype was detected only a few times. In DNA, the CDR3 is TGCGCCAGCAGCGTGGGTTTCCTAGGGAGTAGGGATGAGCAGTTCTTC. It is translated as CASSVGFLGSRDEQFF. The chain is built from TRBV5-1 and TRBJ2-1; maybe TRBD2 (5 bases). The CDR3 consists of 16 residues. Trimming removed 4 bases from V and 8 bases from J, with 22 bases in between. The germline CDR1 and CDR2 sequences are SGHRS and YFSETQ.

This clonotype showed up many times. V is TRBV28 and J is TRBJ2-5, with D possibly being TRBD1 or TRBD2 (5 bases each). CDR1 MDHEN and CDR2 SYDVKM come from the germline V gene. This CDR3 has 14 amino acids. V was shortened by 3 bases and J by 4 bases, with 12 bases between the two germline ends. The DNA of the CDR3 is TGTGCCAGCAGTTTGTTTGGGGCGGGAGAGACCCAGTACTTC. This encodes CASSLFGAGETQYF. Variable domain in full (rest from reference TRBV28 and TRBJ2-5): DVKVTQSSRYLVKRTGEKVFLECVQDMDHENMFWYRQDPGLGLRLIYFSYDVKMKEKGDIPEGYSVSREKKERFSLILESASTNQTSMYLCASSLFGAGETQYFGPGTRLLVL.

This clonotype was seen many times. The J gene is TRBJ2-4, the V gene TRBV20-1, with D perhaps matching TRBD1 or TRBD2 (7 bases each). Germline values: CDR1 DFQATT, CDR2 SNEGSKA (reference sequence). This CDR3 region has 15 residues. V dropped 5 bases and J dropped 2 bases, with 16 bases sitting between them. CDR3 coding DNA: TGCAGTGCTTTCAGGGGGGGGAAAACCAAAAACATTCAGTACTTC. It encodes CSAFRGGKTKNIQYF.

This clonotype was counted between two and nine times. The V call is TRBV5-6, the J call TRBJ1-2, with 9 positions matching TRBD1. V trimming: 1 base; J trimming: 4 bases; junction bases outside the gene matches: 8. Germline CDR1 reads SGHDT; CDR2 reads YYEEEE. This CDR3 is built from 16 residues. The CDR3 DNA sequence: TGTGCCAGCAGCTTGTGGACAGGGGATAGGGTCTATGGCTACACCTTC. It codes for CASSLWTGDRVYGYTF.

This clonotype appeared a few times. The chain joins TRBV5-5 to TRBJ2-7, with D tentatively TRBD1 (5 bases). V lost 5 bases and J lost 0, with 15 bases in between. This CDR3 region has 15 residues. Germline V gene data show CDR1 as SGHKS and CDR2 as YYEKEE (reference sequence). CDR3 in DNA: TGTGCCAGCAGTCAGGGTCTTTCCAGCTCCTACGAGCAGTACGTC. It encodes CASSQGLSSSYEQYV.

This clonotype was detected ten times or more. This rearrangement joins TRBV7-2 to TRBJ2-3; 11 bases line up with TRBD2. V lost 0 bases to trimming and J lost 4 bases; unmatched junction nucleotides: 9. Germline V gives CDR1 SGHTA, CDR2 FQGNSA. The CDR3 extends over 18 amino acids. This CDR3 reads CASSLALLAGGPSDTQYF. As DNA, the CDR3 is TGTGCCAGCAGCTTAGCGCTGCTAGCGGGGGGCCCATCAGATACGCAGTATTTT.

A few counts support this clonotype. This chain joins TRBV4-2 and TRBJ1-1; D gene unclear. This CDR3 contains 12 residues. Germline-derived CDR1 and CDR2 are LGHNA and YNFKEQ. V gave up 1 base and J gave up 7 bases, with 7 bases separating them. CDR3 coding DNA: TGTGCCAGCAGCCAAGCCGGGATTGAAGCTTTCTTT. This codes for CASSQAGIEAFF.

This clonotype was seen more than once but under ten times. The chain links TRBV4-1 to TRBJ2-2; tentatively, D is TRBD2 (5 bases). This CDR3 has 15 amino acids. From germline, CDR1 is MGHRA and CDR2 YSYEKL. The V gene lost 0 bases and the J gene lost 4 bases, with 9 bases spanning the gap. CDR3 sequence (DNA): TGCGCCAGCAGCCAAGATCCCGGGGTCACCGGGGAGCTGTTTTTT. As protein: CASSQDPGVTGELFF.

This clonotype was counted ten times or more. The chain employs TRBV6-2 or TRBV6-3 and TRBJ1-5, with a possible D match to TRBD1 (6 bases). There are 15 residues in the CDR3. V was cut by 6 bases and J by 5 bases, with 17 bases left in between. Looked up from germline, CDR1 is MNHEY and CDR2 is SVGEGT. The CDR3 loop is CASRPDAGAYQPQHF. The DNA for the CDR3 is TGTGCCAGCAGGCCTGATGCGGGGGCTTATCAGCCCCAGCATTTT.

In its sample, this clonotype is large. The V call is TRBV4-3, the J call TRBJ2-6; TRBD2 matches 9 bases. The V gene's germline CDR1 is LGHNA and CDR2 YSLEER. This CDR3 contains 16 residues. J was trimmed by 1 base and V by 3 bases; bases with no gene match: 1. CDR3 amino acids: CASSQTSGSGANVLTF. CDR3 bases: TGCGCCAGCAGCCAGACTAGCGGTTCTGGGGCCAACGTCCTGACTTTC.

This clonotype has just a few counts. V and J are TRBV7-2 and TRBJ2-7, with D possibly being TRBD1 or TRBD2 (5 bases each). CDR3 length: 13 amino acids. Germline assignment: CDR1 SGHTA and CDR2 FQGNSA. The germline V and J ends were trimmed by 5 bases and 1 base, with 9 bases remaining between them. Here the CDR3 DNA reads TGTGCCAGCAGCGGGGACGGTTCCTACGAGCAGTACTTC. Translated: CASSGDGSYEQYF.

The chain employs TRBV11-3 and TRBJ2-3; tentatively, D is TRBD1 or TRBD2 (6 bases each). The V gene lost 1 base and the J gene lost 2 bases, with 16 bases spanning the gap. Germline V CDR1 and CDR2: SGHNT, YENEEA. The CDR3 length is 17 residues. This CDR3 is CASSLAPTGATTDTQYF. DNA for the CDR3: TGTGCCAGCAGCTTAGCCCCTACGGGGGCGACCACAGATACGCAGTATTTT.